The T cell receptor (beta chain) described here comes from a study of blood T cells in healthy people across ages. The V gene's germline CDR1 is DFQATT and CDR2 SNEGSKA (reference sequence). This CDR3 is built from 18 residues. On this clonotype itself: Compared with germline, one end of the junction differs, possibly owing to a read error.

A second roughly 6 to 12 cycle PCR used barcoded and J-beta primers. TCRdb independently ran MiXCR on the 5' RACE reads; one entry per CDR3 protein. The sample contains roughly 1,300,000 distinct CDR3 sequences, roughly 59% of which appear only once. This sequence originates from a man between 18 and 35 years old in good health. Sequencing was performed on blood. The rearrangement links TRBV20-1 to TRBJ2-6; no reliable D call. The CDR3 nucleotides are TGCAGTGCTAGAGATGAATTAATTCTAACCTCTGGGACCAACGTCCTGACTTTC. Amino acid sequence: CSARDELILTSGTNVLTF.